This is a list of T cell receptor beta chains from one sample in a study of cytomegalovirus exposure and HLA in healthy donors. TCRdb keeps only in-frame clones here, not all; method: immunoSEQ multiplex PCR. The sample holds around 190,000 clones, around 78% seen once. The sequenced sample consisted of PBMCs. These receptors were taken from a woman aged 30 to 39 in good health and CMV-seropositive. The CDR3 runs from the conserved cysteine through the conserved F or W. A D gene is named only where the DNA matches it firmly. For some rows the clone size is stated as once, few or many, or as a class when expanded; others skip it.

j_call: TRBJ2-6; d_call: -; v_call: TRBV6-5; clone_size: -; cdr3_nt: TGTGCCAGCAGCAATGGAGTATCTGGGGCCAACGTCCTGACTTTC; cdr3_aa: CASSNGVSGANVLTF
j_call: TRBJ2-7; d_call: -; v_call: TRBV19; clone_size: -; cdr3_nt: TGTGCCAGTAGTCCTGGGCAGGGGTACGACGAGCAGTACTTC; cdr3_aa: CASSPGQGYDEQYF
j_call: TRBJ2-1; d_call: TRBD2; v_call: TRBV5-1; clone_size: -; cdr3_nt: TGCGCCAGCAGCGCTACTCCAGCGGGAGAGTACTACAATGAGCAGTTCTTC; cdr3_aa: CASSATPAGEYYNEQFF
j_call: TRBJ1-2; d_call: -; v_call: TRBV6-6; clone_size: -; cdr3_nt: TGTGCCAGCACGTTACTTTCGATGGTTAATAACTATGGCTACACCTTC; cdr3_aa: CASTLLSMVNNYGYTF
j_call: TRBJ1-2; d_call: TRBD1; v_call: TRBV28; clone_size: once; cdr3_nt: TGTGCCAGCAGTCCGGACAGGGGGTATGGCTACACCTTC; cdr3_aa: CASSPDRGYGYTF
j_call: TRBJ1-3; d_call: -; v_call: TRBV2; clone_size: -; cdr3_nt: TGTGCCAGCAGTGCGACAGAGTCTGGAAACACCATATATTTT; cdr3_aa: CASSATESGNTIYF
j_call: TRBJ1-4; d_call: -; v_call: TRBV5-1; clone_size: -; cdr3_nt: TGCGCCAGCAGCTTGGGTTCCACAAATGAAAAACTGTTTTTT; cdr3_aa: CASSLGSTNEKLFF
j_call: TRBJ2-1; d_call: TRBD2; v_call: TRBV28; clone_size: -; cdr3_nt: TGTGCCAGCACCCCCCCGGGGGGTAGGAGGAATGAGCAGTTCTTC; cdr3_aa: CASTPPGGRRNEQFF
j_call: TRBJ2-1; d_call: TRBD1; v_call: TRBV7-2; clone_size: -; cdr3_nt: TGTGCCAGCAGCTTACAGAAGGGGGCAGGGGAGCAGTTCTTC; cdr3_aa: CASSLQKGAGEQFF
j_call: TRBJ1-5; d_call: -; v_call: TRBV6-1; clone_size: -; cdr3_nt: TGTGCCAGCCAGATGTGGGGGGATCAGCCCCAGCATTTT; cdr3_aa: CASQMWGDQPQHF
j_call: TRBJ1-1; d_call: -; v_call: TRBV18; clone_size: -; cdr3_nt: TGTGCCAGCTCACCATCACAGAACACTGAAGCTTTCTTT; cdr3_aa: CASSPSQNTEAFF
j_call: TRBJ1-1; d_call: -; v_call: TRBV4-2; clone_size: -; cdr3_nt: TGTGCCAGCAGCCAAGACAGGGGTTTGGACACTGAAGCTTTCTTT; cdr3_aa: CASSQDRGLDTEAFF
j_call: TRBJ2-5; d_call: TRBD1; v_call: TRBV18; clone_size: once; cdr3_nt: TGTGCCAGCTCACTGGGTACAGGGGCACAAGAGACCCAGTACTTC; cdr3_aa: CASSLGTGAQETQYF
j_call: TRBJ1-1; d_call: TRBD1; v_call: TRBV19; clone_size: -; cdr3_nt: TGTGCCAGTAGTACGACACAGGGGGGGCGGACTGAAGCTTTCTTT; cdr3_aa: CASSTTQGGRTEAFF
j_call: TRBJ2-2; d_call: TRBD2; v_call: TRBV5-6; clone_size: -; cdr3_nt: TGTGCCAGCAGCTTGGGACTAGCGGGTGGCGGGGAGCTGTTTTTT; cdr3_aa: CASSLGLAGGGELFF
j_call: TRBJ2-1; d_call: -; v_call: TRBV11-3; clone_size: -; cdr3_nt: TGTGCCAGCAGCTTGTCACCGCCCCGTACAGCGGGTAAGGGTGAGCAGTTCTTC; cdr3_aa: CASSLSPPRTAGKGEQFF
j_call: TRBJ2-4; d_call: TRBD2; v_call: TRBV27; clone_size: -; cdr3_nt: TGTGCCAGCAGCCAAGGGACTAGCGGAAACATTCAGTACTTC; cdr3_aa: CASSQGTSGNIQYF
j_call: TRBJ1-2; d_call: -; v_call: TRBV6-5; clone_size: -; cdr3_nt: TGTGCCAGCAGGGGGCGGAACTATGGCTACACCTTC; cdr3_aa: CASRGRNYGYTF
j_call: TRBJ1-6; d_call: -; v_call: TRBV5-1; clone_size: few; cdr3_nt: TGCGCCAGCAGCTTAGCGGGGAGGTCACCCCTCCACTTT; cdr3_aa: CASSLAGRSPLHF
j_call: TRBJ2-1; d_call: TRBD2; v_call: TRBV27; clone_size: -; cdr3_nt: TGTGCCAGCAGTTTAGGAGCGGGGGGCATCAATGAGCAGTTCTTC; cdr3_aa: CASSLGAGGINEQFF
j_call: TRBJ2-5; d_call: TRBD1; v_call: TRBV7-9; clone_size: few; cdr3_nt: TGTGCCACCGAGAAGGGGGCCGGAGAGACCCAGTACTTC; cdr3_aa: CATEKGAGETQYF
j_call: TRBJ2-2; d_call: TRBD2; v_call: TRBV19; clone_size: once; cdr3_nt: TGTGCCAGTAAGGGACTAGCAGCGTCCGGGGAGCTGTTTTTT; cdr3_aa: CASKGLAASGELFF
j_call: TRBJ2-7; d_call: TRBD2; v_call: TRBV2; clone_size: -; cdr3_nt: TGTGCCACCCATGAGGGACTAGCACCTCGCGAGCAGTACTTC; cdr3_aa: CATHEGLAPREQYF
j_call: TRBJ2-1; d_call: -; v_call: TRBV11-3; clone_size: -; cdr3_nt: TGTGCCAGCAGCTTAGGAGGCAGCCACAATGAGCAGTTCTTC; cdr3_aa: CASSLGGSHNEQFF
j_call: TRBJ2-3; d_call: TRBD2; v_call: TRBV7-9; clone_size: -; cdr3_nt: TGTGCCAGCAGCTTAACCCTCCGCGGGAGCGGGACAGATACGCAGTATTTT; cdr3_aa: CASSLTLRGSGTDTQYF
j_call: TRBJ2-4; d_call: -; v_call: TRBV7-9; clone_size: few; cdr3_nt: TGTGCCAGCAGCCAGAACGAGGGGGACATTCAGTACTTC; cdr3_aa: CASSQNEGDIQYF
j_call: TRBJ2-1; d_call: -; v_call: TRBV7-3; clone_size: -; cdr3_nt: TGTGCCAGCAGCCTGAGTTCGGGGGACAATGAGCAGTTCTTC; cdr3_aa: CASSLSSGDNEQFF
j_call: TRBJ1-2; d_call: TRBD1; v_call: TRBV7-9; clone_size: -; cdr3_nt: TGTGCCAGCAGCTTAGACAGGGGGCACGGTGGCTACACCTTC; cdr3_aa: CASSLDRGHGGYTF
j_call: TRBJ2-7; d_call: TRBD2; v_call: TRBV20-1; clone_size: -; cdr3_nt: TGCAGTGCGCGGGGGGGCTACGAGCAGTACTTC; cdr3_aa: CSARGGYEQYF
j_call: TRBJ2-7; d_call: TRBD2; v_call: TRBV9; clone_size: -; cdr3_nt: TGTGCCAGCAGCGTCACTAGCGGGCCCTCCTACGAGCAGTACTTC; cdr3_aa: CASSVTSGPSYEQYF
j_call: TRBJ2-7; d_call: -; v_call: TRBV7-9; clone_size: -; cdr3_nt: TGTGCCAGCAGCCCTAGAAGGGGGGGCTACGAGCAGTACTTC; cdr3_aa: CASSPRRGGYEQYF